Described below is a single T cell receptor (beta chain) sequence and its context. This clonotype has only a few counts. Its antigen is currently not known. Base qualities are missing; no much larger clone stands one base away. CDR1 and CDR2 are drawn from the germline V gene: MNHNS, SASEGT. V and J are truncated by 6 bases and 0 bases respectively, leaving an intervening sequence of 5 bases. From cysteine to phenylalanine, the CDR3 is 12 amino acids long. Only CDR3 DNA remains: 36 bases, in frame from the first base. The time point label here, explained by the study, means: newly diagnosed GD, antithyroid drugs for less than 3 months. For both TCR sequencing and RNA sequencing, RNA was extracted from PBMCs using TRIzol. Graves' disease was diagnosed according to American Thyroid Association guidelines. Patients for the study were recruited at an endocrinology department in Xi'an, China. From each patient, around 8.3 milliliters of peripheral blood was collected into an EDTA anticoagulant tube. Ficoll Paque Plus density gradient separation was used to isolate PBMCs, and no additional T cell sorting was done. An Agilent 2100 Bioanalyzer and agarose gel were used to check RNA quality, while a NanoDrop 2000 measured RNA concentration.

The data are from a study of regulatory T cells in long-lasting Graves disease (dated by TCRdb to about 2021). With respect to the entire study: Newly diagnosed Graves' disease patients had taken antithyroid drugs for less than 3 months. This study used TCR sequencing and RNA sequencing of peripheral blood to compare persistent Graves' disease patients against newly diagnosed Graves' disease patients. The study was registered as a clinical trial and conducted in China. TCR sequencing covered some 13 persistent and roughly 20 newly diagnosed Graves' disease patients, around 33 samples in total.

General findings and caveats noted by the study authors: Because the primary lesion, thyroid tissue, could not be accessed, the study looked at peripheral blood alone. A larger number of public clonotypes was shared among persistent patients (approximately 3,000) than among newly diagnosed patients (over 850). TRBV28, TRBJ1-2 and TRBJ2-5 were preferentially used in persistent disease, while TRBV20-1 and TRBJ2-1 were favored in newly diagnosed disease. Sequencing and analysis were limited to the TCR beta chain. The authors noted that the small sample size was a limitation that may lower accuracy. Compared with newly diagnosed patients, persistent Graves' disease patients had lower TCR Shannon entropy and fewer highly expanded clones, which suggests clonal expansion.

Receptor amplification or capture employed multiplex PCR. Reads for this sample came from an Illumina HiSeq 4000. iRepertoire HTBI primers and Arm-PCR amplification of CDR3 regions were used to construct TCR beta libraries. Before sequencing, the PCR products went through gel purification. As for the authors' bioinformatics: Gene usage analysis of CDR3 amino acid clonotypes relied on the approximately 68 TRBV and 14 TRBJ segments identified across samples. Filtered high-quality paired reads were merged into contigs using COPE and FqMerger. Contigs were aligned with BLAST to IMGT TRBV, TRBD and TRBJ reference genes, and CDR3 was defined per IMGT. Any clonotype with a frequency above 0.1% was classified as a highly expanded clone. Shannon entropy was used to measure repertoire diversity, and the Gini coefficient was used to measure V-J evenness. Clonotypes shared by more than one individual were considered public. The public reads were reprocessed in TCRdb via fastp at Q25 and MiXCR, keeping in-frame beta chains. Rows with a matching CDR3 protein are joined into one entry that keeps the most common DNA and genes. These V and J calls originate from TCRdb's pipeline instead of the authors' own analysis. The sample table lists 620,000 or so distinct CDR3 sequences, less than 20% of them with a count of one. The top ten hold 15% to 20% of the sample.

These data also featured in a second study, about T cells in Graves' hyperthyroidism and ophthalmopathy. As the second study states: Stable Graves' hyperthyroidism was defined as the absence of progression to ophthalmopathy over 18 months of follow-up. Hyperthyroidism patients were aged 18 to 65 years and newly diagnosed, with disease duration of less than 2 months. The study excluded patients with uncontrolled infections, other autoimmune diseases, pregnancy or lactation. Diagnoses relied on clinical symptoms, serum thyroxine and TRAb, thyroid ultrasound and orbital computed tomography. For the first round of RT-PCR on the TCR CDR3, the HTBI primer set was used together with the Qiagen OneStep RT-PCR kit. Most expanded thyroid clonotypes (frequency above 0.001) were also detected in blood, suggesting blood repertoires may reflect thyroid immune responses. A 13 V-J signature model separated ophthalmopathy from stable hyperthyroidism, with approximately 86% sensitivity and 81% to 82% specificity in cross-validation and 80%/75% in testing. During validation, the model predicted progression to ophthalmopathy a median of roughly six months ahead of onset, with approximately 71% sensitivity and more than 72% specificity. TCR V-J signatures able to tell the groups apart were searched for in a discovery cohort of approximately 95 patients, of whom over 40 had Graves' ophthalmopathy and some 60 had stable Graves' hyperthyroidism. Prospective prediction of ophthalmopathy was tested in an independent validation cohort of fewer than 20 hyperthyroidism patients and 15 to 17 patients who later progressed to ophthalmopathy. The approximately 100 discovery patients were divided at random into training and test sets in a 7:3 ratio. The study also compared thyroid tissue and blood T-cell repertoires from roughly six Graves' hyperthyroidism patients. Once sampling was done, hyperthyroidism patients were given methimazole at a starting dose of 30 mg daily, whereas ophthalmopathy patients were given high-dose intravenous methylprednisolone. Libraries were constructed in a second round of multiplex PCR, after which size selection and purification were carried out. The libraries were sequenced on an Illumina HiSeq2000 using paired-end 100 bp reads. SOAPnuke was used to process the raw data, removing reads that contained adapters or uncalled bases, had a mean Phred below 15, or lacked an exact match to the constant primer or identifier. High-quality paired reads were merged with COPE v1.2.5, and unique nucleotide sequences were defined as clonotypes. MiTCR v1.1 was used to align clonotypes to the IMGT TRBV, TRBD and TRBJ reference segments. Only V-J combinations with frequency above 0.0001, covering 99% to 99.2% of repertoires, were analysed. The TCS score was defined as F50 (clonal expansion) divided by E x V (chaos), with BLOSUM62-based TCRdist calculated between CDR3 peptides within each V-J. Welch's t-statistics and random forest reduced several hundred V-J features to about 13, which were used in a naive Bayes classifier (R e1071). No statistical method was used to set the sample size in advance, and investigators knew the group allocation. According to the paper, TCR Vbeta CDR3 sequencing was carried out on about 140 peripheral blood samples, which came from fewer than 50 ophthalmopathy, 70 to 80 hyperthyroidism and approximately 17 progressor patients.

Specimen: peripheral blood mononuclear cells (PBMCs), collected at new diagnosis, from a patient treated with antithyroid drugs. The chain couples TRBV6-1 to TRBJ1-2, with no reliable assignment of the D segment. This clonotype was sampled from a young woman with Graves disease. Donor details come from another sample of the same person, matched by shared clones. This receptor carries the CDR3 CASRRSNYGYTF. The DNA sequence reads TGTGCCAGCAGGCGCTCTAACTATGGCTACACCTTC.